The 14 T cell receptor beta chains below all came from one sample that was sequenced in a study of prognosis after radiotherapy for stage I lung cancer. TCR beta CDR3 was amplified from genomic DNA by two-round multiplex PCR. First-round PCR employed TRBV- and TRBJ-specific primers for each gene. TCRdb recomputed calls from the multiplex PCR reads with MiXCR, one row per CDR3 protein. The data show 11,000 to 15,000 distinct CDR3 sequences, about a quarter seen once. The material was PBMCs, obtained before or after stereotactic body radiation therapy (not recorded which). The receptors derive from a donor at least 50 years old with non-small cell lung cancer.

CDR3 coding DNA: TGCAGTGCTAGAGTTAGCGGGCGGGAGAACACCGGGGAGCTGTTTTTT. Translated, it gives CSARVSGRENTGELFF. J is TRBJ2-2 and V is TRBV20-1; TRBD2 aligns across 7 bases. CDR3 size: 16 residues. Looked up from germline, CDR1 is DFQATT and CDR2 is SNEGSKA (reference sequence). After removal of 1 base from V and 1 base from J, the junction contained 6 bases not matched to a gene.

This clonotype has ten or more counts. V gene TRBV6-1 combines with J gene TRBJ1-1; possibly TRBD1 for D (5 bases). The CDR3 runs 14 residues. V lost 6 bases and J 4 bases, leaving 15 bases between the germline ends. In germline, CDR1 is MNHNS, CDR2 SASEGT. This CDR3 reads CASSPNPRGTEAFF. CDR3 nucleotides: TGTGCCAGCAGCCCCAATCCAAGGGGCACTGAAGCTTTCTTT.

On this clonotype itself: This sequence is one base from a far larger clone and is likely a read error. V usage is TRBV6-8 and J usage is TRBJ1-3; D gene ambiguous. This CDR3 spans 13 amino acids. Germline-derived CDR1 and CDR2 are MNHGY and SAAAGT. The CDR3 coding sequence is TGTACCAGCACTACCGACTCTGGAAACACCATATATTTT. Its translation: CTSTTDSGNTIYF.

This clonotype has ten or more counts. This sequence joins TRBV19 and TRBJ1-1, with TRBD1 as a possible D gene (6 bases). V was shortened by 2 bases and J by 2 bases, with 18 bases between the two germline ends. The length of the CDR3 is 17 residues. CDR1 LNHDA and CDR2 SQIVND come from the germline V gene (reference sequence). The CDR3 DNA follows: TGTGCCAGTAGTATATATGTGGGGGGCGCTGGTAACACTGAAGCTTTCTTT. Protein sequence: CASSIYVGGAGNTEAFF.

This clonotype ranks as medium-sized. This chain joins TRBV7-3 and TRBJ2-7; 9 bases are shared with TRBD2. The junction had 9 bases not matched to a gene; V was cut back by 6 bases and J by 3 bases. The CDR3 has 15 residues. Germline V gene data show CDR1 as SGHTA and CDR2 as FQGTGA. CDR3 residues: CASSLRPSGNYEQYF. The CDR3 coding sequence is TGTGCCAGCAGTCTCCGGCCTAGCGGGAACTACGAGCAGTACTTC.

This clonotype appeared many times. V gene TRBV25-1 combines with J gene TRBJ2-7, with TRBD1 identical over 11 bases. This CDR3 has 15 residues. Germline-derived CDR1 and CDR2 are MGHDK and SYGVNS. V lost 4 bases and J lost 4; bases outside the gene matches: 6. As DNA, the CDR3 is TGTGCCAGCAGTGCTGGACAGGGGGCTTGGTACGAGCAGTACTTC. Protein: CASSAGQGAWYEQYF.

This chain links TRBV11-3 with TRBJ1-1; 8 bases line up with TRBD1. The germline V gene encodes CDR1 SGHNT and CDR2 YENEEA. This CDR3 is built from 18 residues. The V gene end was trimmed by 4 bases and the J gene end by 7 bases; junction bases not matched to a gene: 20. The DNA for the CDR3 is TGTGCCAGCAGCTCCATCCAAACAGGGGGAGAGAAGTACGGTGAAGCTTTCTTT. Translated: CASSSIQTGGEKYGEAFF.

In its sample, this clonotype was seen many times. J is TRBJ1-6 and V is TRBV5-6, with D unresolved. There are 15 residues in the CDR3. Germline lookup yields CDR1 SGHDT and CDR2 YYEEEE. V dropped 7 bases and J dropped 7 bases, with 18 bases sitting between them. The CDR3: CASAPTLRPNSPLHF. Here the CDR3 DNA reads TGTGCCAGCGCCCCGACCCTCCGCCCGAATTCACCCCTCCACTTT.

This clonotype was observed a handful of times. The chain uses TRBV7-2 and TRBJ2-2, with 7 bases aligning to TRBD1. V shed 4 bases, J shed 1 base, and the junction held 6 bases outside the gene matches. The CDR3 length is 16 residues. Germline V gene lookup returns CDR1 SGHTA and CDR2 FQGNSA. The CDR3 DNA sequence: TGTGCCAGCAGCTCCTCAGGACAGGAGAACACCGGGGAGCTGTTTTTT. Encoded protein: CASSSSGQENTGELFF.

This clonotype was found many times. The rearrangement joins TRBV2 to TRBJ2-4, with D possibly TRBD1 on 6 matching bases. V was trimmed by 5 bases and J by 4 bases, leaving 9 bases between them. The CDR3 loop spans 13 amino acids. Germline V CDR1 and CDR2: SNHLY, FYNNEI. DNA of the CDR3: TGTGCCAGCAGTAGAGGGACAAAAAACATTCAGTACTTC. Amino acids: CASSRGTKNIQYF.

In its sample, this clonotype was seen once. A clone one base away is much larger, so this may be a read error. The gene calls are TRBV14 and TRBJ2-3; TRBD2 is a possible D gene (6 bases). Germline V gene lookup returns CDR1 SGHDN and CDR2 FVKESK. Trimming stripped 5 bases from V and 4 bases from J, with 13 bases between. This CDR3 has 14 amino acids. The CDR3 loop reads CASSKGLTPDTQYF. The CDR3 coding sequence is TGTGCCAGCAGCAAAGGACTAACACCAGATACGCAGTATTTT. Based on the CDR3 plus reference TRBV14 and TRBJ2-3, the full variable domain is EAGVTQFPSHSVIEKGQTVTLRCDPISGHDNLYWYRRVMGKEIKFLLHFVKESKQDESGMPNNRFLAERTGGTYSTLKVQPAELEDSGVYFCASSKGLTPDTQYFGPGTRLTVL.

This clonotype was seen ten or more times. The V gene is TRBV12-3 or TRBV12-4, the J gene TRBJ2-2; 10 nucleotides agree with TRBD2. V was pared by 7 bases and J by 5 bases, with 7 bases of the junction left unmatched. The CDR3 runs to 15 residues. CDR3 sequence: CASTLAGVGTGELFF. CDR3 DNA sequence: TGTGCCAGCACTCTAGCGGGAGTAGGTACCGGGGAGCTGTTTTTT.

This clonotype ranks as medium-sized. V and J are TRBV12-3 or TRBV12-4 and TRBJ2-7; TRBD1 is a possible D gene (5 bases). The CDR3 covers 13 residues. V was cut by 0 bases and J by 4 bases, with 7 bases left in between. DNA of the CDR3: TGTGCCAGCAGTTTAGCCGACAGATACGAGCAGTACTTC. This sequence encodes CASSLADRYEQYF.

On this clonotype: A much bigger clone sits one base away, suggesting this may be a read error. The rearrangement links TRBV2 to TRBJ2-5, with a possible D match to TRBD2 (5 bases). Germline CDR1 reads SNHLY; CDR2 reads FYNNEI. The V end was cut by 4 bases, the J end by 5 bases, with 17 bases between. CDR3 length: 15 residues. CDR3 nucleotide sequence: TGTGCCAGCAGTGGATTGGTGGGCCCGGGGGAGACCCAGTACTTC. Amino acids: CASSGLVGPGETQYF.